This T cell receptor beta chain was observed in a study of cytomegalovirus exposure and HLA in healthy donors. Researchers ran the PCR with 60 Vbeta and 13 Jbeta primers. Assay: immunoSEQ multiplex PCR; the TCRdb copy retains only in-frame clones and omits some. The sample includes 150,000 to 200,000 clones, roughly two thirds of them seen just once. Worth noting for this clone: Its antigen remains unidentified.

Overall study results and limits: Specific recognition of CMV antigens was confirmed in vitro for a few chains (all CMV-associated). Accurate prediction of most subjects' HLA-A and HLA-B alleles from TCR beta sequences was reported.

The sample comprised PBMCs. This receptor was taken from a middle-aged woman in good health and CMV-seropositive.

The DNA of the CDR3 is TGCGCCAGCAGCTTGGACAGGGCCACCCACGAGCAGTACTTC. This translates into CASSLDRATHEQYF. The chain has TRBV5-1 and TRBJ2-7; TRBD1 might be the D (6 bases). V gave up 0 bases and J gave up 5 bases, with 12 bases separating them. CDR1 SGHRS and CDR2 YFSETQ come from the germline V gene. CDR3 length equals 14 residues.